This TCR beta chain was identified in a study of early T cells in non-severe SARS-CoV-2 infection. About the research overall: Unsorted whole-blood RNA was sequenced in bulk, leaving chains unpaired.

Researchers tagged individual cDNA molecules with unique molecular identifiers. From the 5' RACE reads, TCRdb called clonotypes with MiXCR, one entry per CDR3 protein. The sample shows 55,000 or so distinct CDR3 sequences, around 12% of them seen only once. The V end lost 4 bases, the J end lost 0 bases, and 10 bases lay between the germline ends. Germline loops: CDR1 DFQATT, CDR2 SNEGSKA (reference sequence). The CDR3 runs 14 residues. A few counts support this clonotype. Its target is not known. Study conclusions and caveats: Comparison of clonotypes with VDJdb favored anti-spike CD8 responses while missing private and CD4 specificities.

The chain carries TRBV20-1 and TRBJ2-1; D may be TRBD1 (5 bases). Sequenced material: whole blood. The source of this sequence is an adult who was a healthcare worker with PCR-confirmed SARS-CoV-2 infection or an uninfected control (not recorded which). The CDR3 protein is CSATQVSSYNEQFF. The CDR3 DNA is TGCAGTGCTACACAGGTCAGCTCCTACAATGAGCAGTTCTTC.